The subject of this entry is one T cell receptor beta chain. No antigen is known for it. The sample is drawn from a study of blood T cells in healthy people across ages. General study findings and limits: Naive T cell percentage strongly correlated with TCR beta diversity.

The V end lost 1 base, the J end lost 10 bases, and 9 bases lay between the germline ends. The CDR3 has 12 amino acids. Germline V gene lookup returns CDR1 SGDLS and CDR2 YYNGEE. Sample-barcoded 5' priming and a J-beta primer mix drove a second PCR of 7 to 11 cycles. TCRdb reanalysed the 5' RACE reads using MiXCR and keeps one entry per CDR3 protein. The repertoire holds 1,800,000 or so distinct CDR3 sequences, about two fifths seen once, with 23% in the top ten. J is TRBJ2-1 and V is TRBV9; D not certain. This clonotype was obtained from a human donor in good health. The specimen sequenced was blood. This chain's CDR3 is CASSVNGPEQFF. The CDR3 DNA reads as TGTGCCAGCAGCGTAAATGGACCAGAGCAGTTCTTC.